This paragraph covers one T cell receptor beta chain sequence. The length of the CDR3 is 16 residues. Germline V gene sequence: CDR1 SSHAT, CDR2 FNYEAQ (reference sequence). The V gene lost 3 bases and the J gene lost 8 bases, with 20 bases spanning the gap. This sample is drawn from a study of shared clonotypes between healthy human individuals. The method was immunoSEQ multiplex PCR; TCRdb's version includes in-frame clones alone and lacks a portion of them. The sample lists approximately 2,000,000 clones, around 90% occurring once. The chain couples TRBV7-7 to TRBJ2-1; tentatively, D is TRBD2 (6 bases). The source material was naive CD4+ T cells from PBMCs. Subset specified: CD45RA+ positively selected. The clonotype comes from a man between 18 and 29 years old in good health. Some clones in this sample may be carry-over from other donors' samples. CDR3 loop: CASSFGVAEPLDEQFF. As DNA, the CDR3 is TGTGCCAGCAGCTTCGGGGTAGCGGAGCCCTTGGATGAGCAGTTCTTC.